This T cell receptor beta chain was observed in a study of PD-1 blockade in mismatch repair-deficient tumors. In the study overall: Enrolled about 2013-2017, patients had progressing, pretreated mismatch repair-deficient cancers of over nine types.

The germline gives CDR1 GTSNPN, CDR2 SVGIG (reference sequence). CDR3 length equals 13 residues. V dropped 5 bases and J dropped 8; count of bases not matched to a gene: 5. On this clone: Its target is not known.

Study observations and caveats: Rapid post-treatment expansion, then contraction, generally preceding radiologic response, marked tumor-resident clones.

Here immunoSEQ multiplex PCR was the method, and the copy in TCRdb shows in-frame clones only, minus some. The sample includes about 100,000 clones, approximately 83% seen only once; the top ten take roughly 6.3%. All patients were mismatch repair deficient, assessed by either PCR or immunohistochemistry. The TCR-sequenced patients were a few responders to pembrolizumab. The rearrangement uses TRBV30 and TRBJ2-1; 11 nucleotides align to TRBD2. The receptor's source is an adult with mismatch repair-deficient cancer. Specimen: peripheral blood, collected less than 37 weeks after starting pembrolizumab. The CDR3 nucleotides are TGTGCCTGGCTAGCGGGAGGTCGCTATGAGCAGTTCTTC. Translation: CAWLAGGRYEQFF.